This T cell receptor beta chain was sequenced for a study of early T cells in non-severe SARS-CoV-2 infection. Study overall: Unpaired chains resulted from sequencing bulk RNA of unsorted whole blood.

Germline assignment: CDR1 SGHTA and CDR2 FQGNSA. Trimming pared 5 bases from V and 5 bases from J, leaving 13 bases between. The CDR3 loop spans 13 amino acids. Individual cDNA molecules were tagged with unique molecular identifiers, the study reported. Each CDR3 protein gets one entry after TCRdb re-called the 5' RACE reads with MiXCR. The repertoire holds 40,000 to 45,000 distinct CDR3 sequences, with 4.7% as singletons. Study-wide results and caveats: CD4 and private specificities were missed by VDJdb matching, which favored anti-spike CD8 responses.

This clonotype showed up many times. Its specificity is unknown. The sample was whole blood. The TCR comes from an adult who was a healthcare worker with PCR-confirmed SARS-CoV-2 infection or an uninfected control (not recorded which). V gene TRBV7-2 combines with J gene TRBJ2-7, with D tentatively TRBD2 (5 bases). The CDR3 spells CASSPSLEDEQYF. The CDR3 DNA reads TGTGCCAGCAGCCCCTCCCTGGAGGACGAGCAGTACTTC.